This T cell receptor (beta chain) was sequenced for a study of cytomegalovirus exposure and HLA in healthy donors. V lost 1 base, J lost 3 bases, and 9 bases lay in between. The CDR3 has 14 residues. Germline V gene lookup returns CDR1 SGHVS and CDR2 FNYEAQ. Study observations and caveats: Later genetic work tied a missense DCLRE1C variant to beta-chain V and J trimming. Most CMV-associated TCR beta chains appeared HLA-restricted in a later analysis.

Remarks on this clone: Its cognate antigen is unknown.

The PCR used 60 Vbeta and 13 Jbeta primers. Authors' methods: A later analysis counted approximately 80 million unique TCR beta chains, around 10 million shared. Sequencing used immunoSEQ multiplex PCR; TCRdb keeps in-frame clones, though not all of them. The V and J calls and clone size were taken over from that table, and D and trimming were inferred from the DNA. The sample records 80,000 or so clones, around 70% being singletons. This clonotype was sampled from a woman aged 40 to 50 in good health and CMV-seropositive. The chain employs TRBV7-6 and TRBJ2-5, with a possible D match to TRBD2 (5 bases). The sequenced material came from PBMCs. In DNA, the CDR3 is TGTGCCAGCAGCTTAGGATTCGGGAAAGAGACCCAGTACTTC. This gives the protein CASSLGFGKETQYF.